These T cell receptor beta chains were read from a single sample in a study of blood T cell repertoires in COVID-19. TCRdb keeps only in-frame clones here, not all; method: immunoSEQ multiplex PCR. The sample yields roughly 20,000 clones, 89% seen once. The sample was peripheral blood. The source of these receptors is a human donor with active COVID-19. The donor label of this sample is uncertain. CDR3s include the opening cysteine and the closing phenylalanine or tryptophan. D genes are given only for firm matches. The size entry is marked missing in some rows and otherwise reads once, few, many or a size class.

abundance: NA; v_gene: TRBV10-1; d_gene: TRBD1; j_gene: TRBJ2-3; CDR3nt: TGCGCCAGCAGTGAGCCAACAGGGGGGACAGTCACAGATACGCAGTATTTT; CDR3aa: CASSEPTGGTVTDTQYF
abundance: NA; v_gene: TRBV7-9; d_gene: NA; j_gene: TRBJ2-7; CDR3nt: TGTGCCAGCAGCCTCGGGGCCTACGAGCAGTACTTC; CDR3aa: CASSLGAYEQYF
abundance: NA; v_gene: TRBV7-9; d_gene: NA; j_gene: TRBJ1-5; CDR3nt: TGTGCCAGCAGCTCAAACAGATTTGGCAATCAGCCCCAGCATTTT; CDR3aa: CASSSNRFGNQPQHF
abundance: NA; v_gene: TRBV14; d_gene: NA; j_gene: TRBJ2-3; CDR3nt: TGTGCCAGCAGTCGTGGACAGCTTACAGATACGCAGTATTTT; CDR3aa: CASSRGQLTDTQYF
abundance: NA; v_gene: TRBV7-9; d_gene: TRBD1; j_gene: TRBJ2-7; CDR3nt: TGTGCCAGCAGCCGAGGACAGGAGAAGAACGGGCAGTACTTC; CDR3aa: CASSRGQEKNGQYF
abundance: NA; v_gene: TRBV18; d_gene: TRBD1; j_gene: TRBJ2-4; CDR3nt: TGTGCCAGCTCACCCTTAAAACCGGGACAGGGGGCCGCGGTCGCCAAAAACATTCAGTACTTC; CDR3aa: CASSPLKPGQGAAVAKNIQYF
abundance: NA; v_gene: TRBV9; d_gene: TRBD2; j_gene: TRBJ2-1; CDR3nt: TGTGCCAGCAGCCCCGCGGGAGGGGCCTACAATGAGCAGTTCTTC; CDR3aa: CASSPAGGAYNEQFF
abundance: once; v_gene: TRBV11-3; d_gene: TRBD1; j_gene: TRBJ1-1; CDR3nt: TGTGCCAGCAGCTTAGCAGGGGGCCTGGGGAACACTGAAGCTTTCTTT; CDR3aa: CASSLAGGLGNTEAFF
abundance: NA; v_gene: TRBV27; d_gene: NA; j_gene: TRBJ2-3; CDR3nt: TGTGCCAGCAGTTTATCGGGCAGCAACACAGATACGCAGTATTTT; CDR3aa: CASSLSGSNTDTQYF
abundance: NA; v_gene: TRBV6-2/TRBV6-3; d_gene: NA; j_gene: TRBJ1-4; CDR3nt: TGTGCCAGCAGTTGGAAGCTCGGGGAGGGAGAAAAACTGTTTTTT; CDR3aa: CASSWKLGEGEKLFF
abundance: NA; v_gene: TRBV9; d_gene: NA; j_gene: TRBJ1-3; CDR3nt: TGTGCCAGCAGCGTACTAGGTGGAAACACCATATATTTT; CDR3aa: CASSVLGGNTIYF
abundance: NA; v_gene: TRBV27; d_gene: NA; j_gene: TRBJ1-3; CDR3nt: TGTGCCAGCAAACAGCTTTCTGGAAACACCATATATTTT; CDR3aa: CASKQLSGNTIYF
abundance: NA; v_gene: TRBV10-3; d_gene: TRBD1; j_gene: TRBJ2-1; CDR3nt: TGTGCCATCAGTGAGGGAGGGACAGGGGGCTACAATGAGCAGTTCTTC; CDR3aa: CAISEGGTGGYNEQFF
abundance: once; v_gene: TRBV7-2; d_gene: TRBD2; j_gene: TRBJ2-2; CDR3nt: TGTGCCAGCAGCCCCCGACTAGCGGGAGGGCCGAACACCGGGGAGCTGTTTTTT; CDR3aa: CASSPRLAGGPNTGELFF
abundance: NA; v_gene: TRBV9; d_gene: TRBD1; j_gene: TRBJ2-1; CDR3nt: TGTGCCAGCAGCGTAGGACCCGTTGGGACAGTTATAAATGAGCAGTTCTTC; CDR3aa: CASSVGPVGTVINEQFF
abundance: NA; v_gene: TRBV6-5; d_gene: NA; j_gene: TRBJ1-5; CDR3nt: TGTGCCACAGCCGGGGGACCATATAGCAATCAGCCCCAGCATTTT; CDR3aa: CATAGGPYSNQPQHF
abundance: NA; v_gene: TRBV11-2; d_gene: TRBD1; j_gene: TRBJ2-5; CDR3nt: TGTGCCAGCAGACCAACAGGGGGACTTCTTAGTGGGGCCCAGTACTTC; CDR3aa: CASRPTGGLLSGAQYF
abundance: NA; v_gene: TRBV5-6; d_gene: NA; j_gene: TRBJ2-5; CDR3nt: TGTGCCAGCAGTTTACAGGGAGACTTCAGCCAAGAGACCCAGTACTTC; CDR3aa: CASSLQGDFSQETQYF
abundance: NA; v_gene: TRBV19; d_gene: NA; j_gene: TRBJ1-2; CDR3nt: TGTGCCAGTAGTATCTATCAACAGGGCTACACCTTC; CDR3aa: CASSIYQQGYTF
abundance: NA; v_gene: TRBV7-8; d_gene: NA; j_gene: TRBJ2-1; CDR3nt: TGTGCCAGCAGCTACGCTACCCCGCGTTCCTCATTTAAGGTGGGCAACTACAATGAGCAGTTCTTC; CDR3aa: CASSYATPRSSFKVGNYNEQFF
abundance: NA; v_gene: TRBV5-1; d_gene: TRBD2; j_gene: TRBJ2-7; CDR3nt: TGCGCCAGCAGCCCCCTTAGCGGGGGCTCCTACGAGCAGTACTTC; CDR3aa: CASSPLSGGSYEQYF
abundance: NA; v_gene: TRBV4-1; d_gene: TRBD2; j_gene: TRBJ2-7; CDR3nt: TGCGCCAGCAGCCAGGGTAGCGGGAGGTTTACCTACGAGCAGTACTTC; CDR3aa: CASSQGSGRFTYEQYF
abundance: once; v_gene: TRBV6-6; d_gene: TRBD2; j_gene: TRBJ2-3; CDR3nt: TGTGCCAGCAGTTACCTCAGCGGGAGGACAGATACGCAGTATTTT; CDR3aa: CASSYLSGRTDTQYF
abundance: NA; v_gene: TRBV5-1; d_gene: TRBD1; j_gene: TRBJ1-1; CDR3nt: TGCGCCAGCAGCGGTGAACAGGGGCACACTGAAGCTTTCTTT; CDR3aa: CASSGEQGHTEAFF
abundance: NA; v_gene: TRBV11-2; d_gene: TRBD2; j_gene: TRBJ2-7; CDR3nt: TGTGCCAGCAGCTTAGTCTCTAGCGGGGGTATCGAGCAGTACTTC; CDR3aa: CASSLVSSGGIEQYF
abundance: NA; v_gene: TRBV2; d_gene: TRBD1; j_gene: TRBJ2-4; CDR3nt: TGTGCCAGCAGTACCCGGGACAGAGTAAACATTCAGTACTTC; CDR3aa: CASSTRDRVNIQYF
abundance: NA; v_gene: TRBV6-1; d_gene: NA; j_gene: TRBJ1-1; CDR3nt: TGTGCCAGCAGTGAAAGCAGGACTGAAGCTTTCTTT; CDR3aa: CASSESRTEAFF
abundance: NA; v_gene: TRBV25-1; d_gene: TRBD2; j_gene: TRBJ2-1; CDR3nt: TGTGCCAGCAGTGAGAGCGGGAGTACTAACAATGAGCAGTTCTTC; CDR3aa: CASSESGSTNNEQFF
abundance: NA; v_gene: TRBV27; d_gene: TRBD1; j_gene: TRBJ2-3; CDR3nt: TGTGCCAGCAGTCCCGCCCGGGACAGGGGTCTAGTTACGCAGTATTTT; CDR3aa: CASSPARDRGLVTQYF
abundance: NA; v_gene: TRBV9; d_gene: NA; j_gene: TRBJ2-3; CDR3nt: TGTGCCAGCAGCGTAGTCGGAGGGCCAGATACGCAGTATTTT; CDR3aa: CASSVVGGPDTQYF
abundance: NA; v_gene: TRBV3-1/TRBV3-2; d_gene: TRBD2; j_gene: TRBJ2-1; CDR3nt: TGTGCCAGCAGCCCAAGCGGGGGAGGGGTCCGTGAAAATGAGCAGTTCTTC; CDR3aa: CASSPSGGGVRENEQFF
abundance: NA; v_gene: TRBV19; d_gene: NA; j_gene: TRBJ2-7; CDR3nt: TGTGCCAGTAGTATAGTTTCTAAGGACAACGAGCAGTACTTC; CDR3aa: CASSIVSKDNEQYF
abundance: NA; v_gene: TRBV28; d_gene: NA; j_gene: TRBJ2-5; CDR3nt: TGTGCCAGCAGCCCCTGGGGCAGCCAAGAGACCCAGTACTTC; CDR3aa: CASSPWGSQETQYF
abundance: NA; v_gene: TRBV9; d_gene: NA; j_gene: TRBJ2-5; CDR3nt: TGTGCCAGCAGCCGGAGGGTTCAAGAGACCCAGTACTTC; CDR3aa: CASSRRVQETQYF
abundance: NA; v_gene: TRBV12-3/TRBV12-4; d_gene: NA; j_gene: TRBJ2-1; CDR3nt: TGTGCCAGCAGTCCGGGACTGGACGATGAGCAGTTCTTC; CDR3aa: CASSPGLDDEQFF
abundance: once; v_gene: TRBV7-8; d_gene: TRBD1; j_gene: TRBJ1-6; CDR3nt: TGTGCCAGCAGCTGGGGACAGGGTACATCACCCCTCCACTTT; CDR3aa: CASSWGQGTSPLHF
abundance: NA; v_gene: TRBV13; d_gene: TRBD2; j_gene: TRBJ2-3; CDR3nt: TGTGCCAGCAGCTTCAAGACTAGCGGGATTCGCACAGATACGCAGTATTTT; CDR3aa: CASSFKTSGIRTDTQYF
abundance: once; v_gene: TRBV9; d_gene: TRBD2; j_gene: TRBJ2-1; CDR3nt: TGTGCCAGCAGCGTAGCTCCTAGCGGGAGGGGTGACAATGAGCAGTTCTTC; CDR3aa: CASSVAPSGRGDNEQFF
abundance: NA; v_gene: TRBV2; d_gene: TRBD1; j_gene: TRBJ1-4; CDR3nt: TGTGCCAGCAGTCTACTGACAGGGATGAATGAAAAACTGTTTTTT; CDR3aa: CASSLLTGMNEKLFF
abundance: NA; v_gene: TRBV4-1; d_gene: NA; j_gene: TRBJ1-3; CDR3nt: TGCGCCAGCAGCCAAGATTGGGGGGGGCAGGGAAACACCATATATTTT; CDR3aa: CASSQDWGGQGNTIYF
abundance: NA; v_gene: TRBV4-1; d_gene: TRBD2; j_gene: TRBJ2-7; CDR3nt: TGCGCCAGCAGCCAAGAGCTAGCGGGGGGGCGGTACGAGCAGTACTTC; CDR3aa: CASSQELAGGRYEQYF
abundance: NA; v_gene: TRBV7-8; d_gene: NA; j_gene: TRBJ2-1; CDR3nt: TGTGCCAGCAGCTTAGAGTTATCGGACAATGAGCAGTTCTTC; CDR3aa: CASSLELSDNEQFF
abundance: NA; v_gene: TRBV9; d_gene: TRBD2; j_gene: TRBJ2-3; CDR3nt: TGTGCCAGCAGCGTAGCTCCAGCGGGGTTTGATACGCAGTATTTT; CDR3aa: CASSVAPAGFDTQYF
abundance: NA; v_gene: TRBV7-3; d_gene: TRBD2; j_gene: TRBJ2-1; CDR3nt: TGTGCCAGCAGCCCACTAGCGGGAGACCACAATGAGCAGTTCTTC; CDR3aa: CASSPLAGDHNEQFF
abundance: NA; v_gene: TRBV18; d_gene: TRBD2; j_gene: TRBJ2-7; CDR3nt: TGTGCCAGCTCACGTCCACTAGCGGGAGTTAAGAACGAGCAGTACTTC; CDR3aa: CASSRPLAGVKNEQYF
abundance: NA; v_gene: TRBV7-3; d_gene: TRBD2; j_gene: TRBJ2-1; CDR3nt: TGTGCCAGCAGCTCTACCCGGACTAGCGGATACAATGAGCAGTTCTTC; CDR3aa: CASSSTRTSGYNEQFF
abundance: NA; v_gene: TRBV19; d_gene: TRBD2; j_gene: TRBJ2-1; CDR3nt: TGTGCCAGTAGTGACCCAGGGACTAGCATCGATGAGCAGTTCTTC; CDR3aa: CASSDPGTSIDEQFF
abundance: NA; v_gene: TRBV9; d_gene: NA; j_gene: TRBJ2-5; CDR3nt: TGTGCCAGCAGCGTAGACGGAACCCCAGGAGAGACCCAGTACTTC; CDR3aa: CASSVDGTPGETQYF
abundance: NA; v_gene: TRBV29-1; d_gene: TRBD2; j_gene: TRBJ2-1; CDR3nt: TGCAGCGTTGAACCTAGCGGGAGATACAATGAGCAGTTCTTC; CDR3aa: CSVEPSGRYNEQFF
abundance: NA; v_gene: TRBV6-2/TRBV6-3; d_gene: NA; j_gene: TRBJ2-1; CDR3nt: TGTGCCAGCAGTTACTCGATGGGCTTAACGTTCGGGAAACCTGAGCAGTTCTTC; CDR3aa: CASSYSMGLTFGKPEQFF
abundance: NA; v_gene: TRBV27; d_gene: NA; j_gene: TRBJ1-2; CDR3nt: TGTGCCAGCAGTTTATCAGGGGACTATGGCTACACCTTC; CDR3aa: CASSLSGDYGYTF
abundance: NA; v_gene: TRBV3-1/TRBV3-2; d_gene: TRBD1; j_gene: TRBJ1-2; CDR3nt: TGTGCCAGCAGGCCCACGCGGACAGGTTTCTATGGCTACACCTTC; CDR3aa: CASRPTRTGFYGYTF
abundance: NA; v_gene: TRBV4-2; d_gene: NA; j_gene: TRBJ2-3; CDR3nt: TGTGCCAGCAGCCTTTCCACTACAGATACGCAGTATTTT; CDR3aa: CASSLSTTDTQYF
abundance: NA; v_gene: TRBV12-5; d_gene: NA; j_gene: TRBJ2-7; CDR3nt: TGTGCTAGTGGTGGGGGCCTCTACGAGCAGTACTTC; CDR3aa: CASGGGLYEQYF
abundance: NA; v_gene: TRBV7-2; d_gene: TRBD2; j_gene: TRBJ2-3; CDR3nt: TGTGCCAGCAGCGTAACTAGCGGGGGGGGAAAAGATACGCAGTATTTT; CDR3aa: CASSVTSGGGKDTQYF
abundance: NA; v_gene: TRBV7-2; d_gene: NA; j_gene: TRBJ2-7; CDR3nt: TGTGCCAGCAGCTTAATGGGCGGAGGTGGATCCTACGAGCAGTACTTC; CDR3aa: CASSLMGGGGSYEQYF